A selection of T cell receptor beta chains follows, all from one sample in a study of beta chain features in type 1 diabetes. Using immunoSEQ multiplex PCR, the repertoire was profiled, and TCRdb retains in-frame clones only, with some absent. The sample yields roughly 400,000 clones, around 13% seen once. Material for sequencing was naive CD4+ T cells from blood. The receptors derive from a man aged 25 to 40 in good health. The CDR3 runs from the conserved cysteine through the conserved F or W. Fields, in order: J gene, V gene, CDR3 protein.

J gene: TRBJ2-1
V gene: TRBV4-3
CDR3 protein: CASSQDKGGLRNEQFF

J gene: TRBJ2-3
V gene: TRBV7-9
CDR3 protein: CASSLGTFSRDTQYF

J gene: TRBJ2-1
V gene: TRBV28
CDR3 protein: CASGRGNNEQFF

J gene: TRBJ2-3
V gene: TRBV5-1
CDR3 protein: CASSLDRSTDTQYF

J gene: TRBJ2-5
V gene: TRBV5-1
CDR3 protein: CASSRNGGQETQYF

J gene: TRBJ2-3
V gene: TRBV7-2
CDR3 protein: CASSRVGDTQYF

J gene: TRBJ2-3
V gene: TRBV30
CDR3 protein: CAWKVAESTDTQYF

J gene: TRBJ2-5
V gene: TRBV7-2
CDR3 protein: CASSLGLLAGTSETQYF

J gene: TRBJ2-5
V gene: TRBV28
CDR3 protein: CASTTPGGRVETQYF

J gene: TRBJ2-5
V gene: TRBV5-4
CDR3 protein: CASSVTGTGTQYF

J gene: TRBJ2-5
V gene: TRBV9
CDR3 protein: CASTPGLAGGNQETQYF

J gene: TRBJ2-3
V gene: TRBV7-2
CDR3 protein: CASSLAGGAQYF

J gene: TRBJ2-1
V gene: TRBV4-3
CDR3 protein: CASSPAGAWGEQFF

J gene: TRBJ2-1
V gene: TRBV6-5
CDR3 protein: CASRTIGGNGNEQFF

J gene: TRBJ1-4
V gene: TRBV2
CDR3 protein: CATGVREEKLFF

J gene: TRBJ1-5
V gene: TRBV7-9
CDR3 protein: CASSSSEWDSDQPQHF

J gene: TRBJ2-5
V gene: TRBV27
CDR3 protein: CASRRQGAKETQYF

J gene: TRBJ2-5
V gene: TRBV29-1
CDR3 protein: CSVERGIETQYF

J gene: TRBJ2-3
V gene: TRBV19
CDR3 protein: CASMGDTQYF

J gene: TRBJ1-1
V gene: TRBV4-3
CDR3 protein: CASSHGHSRTEAFF

J gene: TRBJ2-5
V gene: TRBV7-2
CDR3 protein: CASSWGQTNVETQYF

J gene: TRBJ1-1
V gene: TRBV23-1
CDR3 protein: CASSHPGQGWTEAFF

J gene: TRBJ2-6
V gene: TRBV2
CDR3 protein: CASSVDRDSGANVLTF

J gene: TRBJ2-1
V gene: TRBV5-1
CDR3 protein: CASSLIGFPLAGSYNEQFF